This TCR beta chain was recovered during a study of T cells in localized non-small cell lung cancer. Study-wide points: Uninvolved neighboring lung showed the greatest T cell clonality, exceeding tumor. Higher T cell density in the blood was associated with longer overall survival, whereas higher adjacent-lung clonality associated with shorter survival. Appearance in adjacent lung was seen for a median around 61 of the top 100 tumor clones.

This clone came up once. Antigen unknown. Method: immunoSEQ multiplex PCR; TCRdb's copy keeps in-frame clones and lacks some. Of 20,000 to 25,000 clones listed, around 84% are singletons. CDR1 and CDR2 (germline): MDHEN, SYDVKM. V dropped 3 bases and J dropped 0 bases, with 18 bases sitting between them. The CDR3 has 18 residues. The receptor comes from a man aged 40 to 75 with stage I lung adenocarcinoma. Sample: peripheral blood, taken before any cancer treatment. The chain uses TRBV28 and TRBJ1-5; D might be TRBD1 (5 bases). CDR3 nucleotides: TGTGCCAGCAGTTTCCTTGTTGGGGGGTCTTATAGCAATCAGCCCCAGCATTTT. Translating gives CASSFLVGGSYSNQPQHF.